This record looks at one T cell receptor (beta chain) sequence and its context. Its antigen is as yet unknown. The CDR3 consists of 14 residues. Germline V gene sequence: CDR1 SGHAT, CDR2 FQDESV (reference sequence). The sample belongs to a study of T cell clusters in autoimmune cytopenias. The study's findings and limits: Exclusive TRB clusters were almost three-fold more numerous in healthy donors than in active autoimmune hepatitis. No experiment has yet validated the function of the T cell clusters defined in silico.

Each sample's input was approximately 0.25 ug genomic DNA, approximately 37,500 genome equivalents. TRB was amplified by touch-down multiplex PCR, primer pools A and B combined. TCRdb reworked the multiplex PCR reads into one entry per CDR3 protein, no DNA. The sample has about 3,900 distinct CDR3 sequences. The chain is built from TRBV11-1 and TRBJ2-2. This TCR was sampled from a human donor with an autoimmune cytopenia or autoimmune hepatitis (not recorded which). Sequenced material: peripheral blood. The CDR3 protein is CASSPTAVAGELFF. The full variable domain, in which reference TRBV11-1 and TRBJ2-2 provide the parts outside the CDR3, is EAEVAQSPRYKITEKSQAVAFWCDPISGHATLYWYRQILGQGPELLVQFQDESVVDDSQLPKDRFSAERLKGVDSTLKIQPAELGDSAMYLCASSPTAVAGELFFGEGSRLTVL.